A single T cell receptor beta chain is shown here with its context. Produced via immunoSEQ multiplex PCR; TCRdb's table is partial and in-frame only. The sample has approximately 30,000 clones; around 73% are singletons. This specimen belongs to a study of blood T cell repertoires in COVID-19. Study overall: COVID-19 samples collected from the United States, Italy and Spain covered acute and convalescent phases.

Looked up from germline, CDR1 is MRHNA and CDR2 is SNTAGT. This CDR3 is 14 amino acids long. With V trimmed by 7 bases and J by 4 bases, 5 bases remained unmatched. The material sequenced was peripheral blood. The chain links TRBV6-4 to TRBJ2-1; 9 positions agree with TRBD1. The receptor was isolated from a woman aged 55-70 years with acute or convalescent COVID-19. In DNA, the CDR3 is TGTGCCAGCAAACCTGGACAGGGGTACAATGAGCAGTTCTTC. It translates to CASKPGQGYNEQFF.